This TCR beta chain was found in a study of blood T cell repertoires in COVID-19. Authors' data handling: Researchers report that nucleated cell counts were estimated from reference gene primer amplification. Only in-frame clones appear in the TCRdb table, and some are missing; sequencing was by immunoSEQ multiplex PCR. V and J calls and clone size are those listed in that table; D and trimming were worked out from the DNA. The sample shows about 59,000 clones, 90% of them seen only once. CDR1 and CDR2 (germline): LGHDT, YNNKEL (reference sequence). CDR3 length: 17 residues. With V trimmed by 0 bases and J by 4 bases, 10 bases remained unmatched.

This TCR came from a man aged 80 or over with acute or convalescent COVID-19. Sequenced input: peripheral blood. The chain combines TRBV3-1 (or the pseudogene TRBV3-2) with TRBJ2-5; the match to TRBD2 covers 8 bases. CDR3 in amino acids: CASSQDLTSAGGETQYF. The CDR3 nucleotides read TGTGCCAGCAGCCAAGATTTGACTAGCGCTGGGGGAGAGACCCAGTACTTC.